The clone carrying this T cell receptor (beta chain) was seen many times. What it binds is not known. Researchers amplified the TCR beta CDR3 regions from RNA transcripts. The TCR CDR3 was amplified in a first-round RT-PCR using the HTBI primer set. Each CDR3 protein is one row after TCRdb ran MiXCR on the multiplex PCR reads. The table has hundreds of thousands of distinct CDR3 sequences, 35% seen once; the top ten hold roughly 30%. The sample is drawn from a study of T cells in Graves' hyperthyroidism and ophthalmopathy. The CDR3 has 14 residues. Deletions cut 5 bases from V and 2 bases from J, with 9 bases between. Germline CDR1 LNHDA, CDR2 SQIVND (reference sequence). Study-wide findings and caveats: Most expanded thyroid clonotypes above 0.001 recurred in blood.

The receptor was derived from a woman aged 35 to 49 with Graves' hyperthyroidism. The chain is built from TRBV19 and TRBJ2-2; tentatively, D is TRBD1 (5 bases). Sequenced material: blood. The CDR3: CASSLGHNTGELFF. The CDR3, as DNA: TGTGCCAGTAGTCTCGGACACAACACCGGGGAGCTGTTTTTT.